This T cell receptor beta chain comes out of a study of cytomegalovirus exposure and HLA in healthy donors. Study outcomes and limitations: An Asian-associated ancestry cluster reportedly showed fewer N-insertions than the approximately 600-donor mean in a later analysis. Presence/absence analyses rested on an assumption that sequencing depth was roughly uniform across donors. Cytomegalovirus-associated status was assigned to 164 TCR beta chains.

With 60 Vbeta and 13 Jbeta primers, the PCR was carried out. The assay was immunoSEQ multiplex PCR, and TCRdb's table has in-frame clones only and misses some. The table lists around 120,000 clones, 79% of them singletons. CDR1 is ENHRY, CDR2 SYGVKD, per germline. CDR3 size: 12 residues. The V and J ends lost 5 bases and 2 bases respectively, with 7 bases between them. Concerning this clone itself: Its antigen remains unknown.

J is TRBJ2-7 and V is TRBV10-3, with D tentatively TRBD1 (5 bases). The clonotype was recovered from a young man in good health and CMV-seronegative. The sample taken for sequencing was PBMCs. CDR3 DNA: TGTGCCATCAGTCAGGGCCCCTACGAGCAGTACTTC. This codes for CAISQGPYEQYF.